The rows below give T cell receptor beta chains drawn from one sample of a study of blood T cell repertoires in COVID-19. This table comes from immunoSEQ multiplex PCR, and its TCRdb copy is limited to in-frame clones, with some not included. This sample has 80,000 to 90,000 clones, with under 85% found just once. Sequencing was performed on peripheral blood. These receptors all stem from a man between 65 and 80 years old with acute or convalescent COVID-19. Both conserved end residues are part of each CDR3. The D gene is left open where the match is weak. The size field is filled for only some rows; it gives once, few, many or a size class.

j_gene: TRBJ2-7
d_gene: NA
v_gene: TRBV2
abundance: NA
CDR3nt: TGTGCCAGCAGTCCCGGACTGTATACCGAGCAGTACTTC
CDR3aa: CASSPGLYTEQYF

j_gene: TRBJ2-2
d_gene: NA
v_gene: TRBV4-1
abundance: NA
CDR3nt: TGCGCCAGCAGCCAAGCCAGGGGCCTGTGGCTGTTTTTT
CDR3aa: CASSQARGLWLFF

j_gene: TRBJ2-2
d_gene: TRBD2
v_gene: TRBV27
abundance: few
CDR3nt: TGTGCCAGCAGTTTTGACCCCCCTAGACTAGCGGGGTTAAGCGGGGAGCTGTTTTTT
CDR3aa: CASSFDPPRLAGLSGELFF

j_gene: TRBJ2-2
d_gene: NA
v_gene: TRBV7-2
abundance: NA
CDR3nt: TGTGCCAGCAGCTTAGGGCGGCCGGGCACCGGGGAGCTGTTTTTT
CDR3aa: CASSLGRPGTGELFF

j_gene: TRBJ2-1
d_gene: NA
v_gene: TRBV7-9
abundance: NA
CDR3nt: TGTGCCAGCAGCTTAGGAACAGAGCAGTTCTTC
CDR3aa: CASSLGTEQFF

j_gene: TRBJ2-3
d_gene: NA
v_gene: TRBV7-8
abundance: NA
CDR3nt: TGTGCCAGCAGCTTCGGAGCGTCTAGCACAGATACGCAGTATTTT
CDR3aa: CASSFGASSTDTQYF

j_gene: TRBJ1-2
d_gene: TRBD1
v_gene: TRBV18
abundance: NA
CDR3nt: TGTGCCAGCTCACTGGAAGGGGACAGGGGTAATGGCTACACCTTC
CDR3aa: CASSLEGDRGNGYTF

j_gene: TRBJ2-2
d_gene: NA
v_gene: TRBV28
abundance: NA
CDR3nt: TGTGCCAGCAGATCACAGGGACCCGGGGAGCTGTTTTTT
CDR3aa: CASRSQGPGELFF

j_gene: TRBJ2-7
d_gene: TRBD2
v_gene: TRBV12-3/TRBV12-4
abundance: once
CDR3nt: TGTGCCAGCAGTCCCTGGGGGGGCTACGAGCAGTACTTC
CDR3aa: CASSPWGGYEQYF

j_gene: TRBJ1-2
d_gene: NA
v_gene: TRBV20-1
abundance: NA
CDR3nt: TGCAGTGCTAGAGTCCTTCGGGGCTACACCTTC
CDR3aa: CSARVLRGYTF

j_gene: TRBJ1-1
d_gene: TRBD1
v_gene: TRBV5-4
abundance: few
CDR3nt: TGTGCCAGCAGCCCCACAGGGGATGCCACTGAAGCTTTCTTT
CDR3aa: CASSPTGDATEAFF

j_gene: TRBJ1-6
d_gene: TRBD1
v_gene: TRBV7-2
abundance: once
CDR3nt: TGTGCCAGCAGCTACCGGGACAGGGGTTCACCCCTCCACTTT
CDR3aa: CASSYRDRGSPLHF

j_gene: TRBJ2-2
d_gene: NA
v_gene: TRBV5-1
abundance: NA
CDR3nt: TGCGCCAGCAGCGGAATATCTAGCACCGGGGAGCTGTTTTTT
CDR3aa: CASSGISSTGELFF

j_gene: TRBJ1-2
d_gene: TRBD1
v_gene: TRBV19
abundance: NA
CDR3nt: TGTGCCAGTAGTATATCTAGGACAGGGAGCTATGGCTACACCTTC
CDR3aa: CASSISRTGSYGYTF

j_gene: TRBJ1-3
d_gene: NA
v_gene: TRBV7-8
abundance: NA
CDR3nt: TGTGCCAGCAGCTTAGCAAGGGATGGGAGCTCTGGAAACACCATATATTTT
CDR3aa: CASSLARDGSSGNTIYF

j_gene: TRBJ2-7
d_gene: NA
v_gene: TRBV5-1
abundance: NA
CDR3nt: TGCGCCAGCAGCTTGGCCGGAGACCGGGAATTCTACGAGCAGTACTTC
CDR3aa: CASSLAGDREFYEQYF

j_gene: TRBJ2-3
d_gene: TRBD1
v_gene: TRBV7-8
abundance: NA
CDR3nt: TGTGCCAGCAGCTTTCAAGGGGGCGCGGTAGATACGCAGTATTTT
CDR3aa: CASSFQGGAVDTQYF